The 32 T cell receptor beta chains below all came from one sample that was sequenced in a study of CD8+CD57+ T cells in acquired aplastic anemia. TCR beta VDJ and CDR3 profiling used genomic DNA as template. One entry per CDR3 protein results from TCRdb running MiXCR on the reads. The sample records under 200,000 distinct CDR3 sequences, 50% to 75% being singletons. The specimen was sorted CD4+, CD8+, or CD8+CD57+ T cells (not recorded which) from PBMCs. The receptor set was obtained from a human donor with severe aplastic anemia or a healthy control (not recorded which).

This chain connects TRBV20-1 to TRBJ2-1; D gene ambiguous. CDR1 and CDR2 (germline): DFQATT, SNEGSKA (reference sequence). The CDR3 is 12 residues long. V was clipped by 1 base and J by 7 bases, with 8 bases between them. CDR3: CSARVAENEQFF. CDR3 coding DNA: TGCAGTGCTAGAGTGGCGGAGAATGAGCAGTTCTTC.

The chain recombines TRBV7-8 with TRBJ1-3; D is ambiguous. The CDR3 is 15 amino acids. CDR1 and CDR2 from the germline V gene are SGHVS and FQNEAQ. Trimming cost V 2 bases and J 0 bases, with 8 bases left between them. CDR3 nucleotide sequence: TGTGCCAGCAGCTTATATGCCGTCTCTGGAAACACCATATATTTT. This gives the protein CASSLYAVSGNTIYF.

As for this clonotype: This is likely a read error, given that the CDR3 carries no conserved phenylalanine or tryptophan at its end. CDR3 loop: CASSFAGLADTQYL. The CDR3 DNA reads as TGCGCCAGCAGCTTTGCTGGACTAGCAGATACGCAGTATCTT. The rearrangement links TRBV5-1 to TRBJ2-3; 7 nucleotides match TRBD2. The CDR3 loop spans 14 amino acids. Losses at the gene ends were 2 bases for V and 4 bases for J; bases not matched to a gene: 4. Germline V gene data show CDR1 as SGHRS and CDR2 as YFSETQ.

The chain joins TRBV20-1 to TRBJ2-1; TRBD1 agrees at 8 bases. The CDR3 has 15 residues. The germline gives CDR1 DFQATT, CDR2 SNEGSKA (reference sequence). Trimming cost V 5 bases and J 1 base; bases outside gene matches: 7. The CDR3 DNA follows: TGCAGTGCTGCCTCCGGGACAGGATCCTACAATGAGCAGTTCTTC. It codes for CSAASGTGSYNEQFF.

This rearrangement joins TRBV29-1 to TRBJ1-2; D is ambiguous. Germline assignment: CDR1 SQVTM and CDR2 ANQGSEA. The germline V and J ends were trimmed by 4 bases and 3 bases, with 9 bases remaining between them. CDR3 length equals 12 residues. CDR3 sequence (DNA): TGCAGCGTTGGTGGATTTGACTATGGCTACACCTTC. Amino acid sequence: CSVGGFDYGYTF.

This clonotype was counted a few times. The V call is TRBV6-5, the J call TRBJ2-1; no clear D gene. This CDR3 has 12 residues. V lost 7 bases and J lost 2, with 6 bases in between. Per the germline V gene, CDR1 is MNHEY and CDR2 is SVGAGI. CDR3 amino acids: CASNGAYNEQFF. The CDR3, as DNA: TGTGCCAGCAACGGTGCCTACAATGAGCAGTTCTTC.

CDR3 protein: CASSSRPGQGISTDTQYF. The CDR3 DNA sequence: TGTGCCAGCAGCTCTAGACCGGGACAGGGGATTAGCACAGATACGCAGTATTTT. The chain couples TRBV7-9 to TRBJ2-3; 10 nucleotides match TRBD1. In germline, CDR1 is SEHNR, CDR2 FQNEAQ (reference sequence). The CDR3 sequence is 18 residues long. The J segment lost 0 bases and the V segment lost 4 bases, leaving 10 bases of the junction unmatched.

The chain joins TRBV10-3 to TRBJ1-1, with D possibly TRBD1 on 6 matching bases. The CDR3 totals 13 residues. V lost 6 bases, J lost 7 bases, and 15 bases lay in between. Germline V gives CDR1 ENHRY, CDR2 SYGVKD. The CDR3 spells CAIRARGGIEAFF. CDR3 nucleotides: TGTGCCATCAGGGCCAGGGGAGGAATTGAAGCTTTCTTT.

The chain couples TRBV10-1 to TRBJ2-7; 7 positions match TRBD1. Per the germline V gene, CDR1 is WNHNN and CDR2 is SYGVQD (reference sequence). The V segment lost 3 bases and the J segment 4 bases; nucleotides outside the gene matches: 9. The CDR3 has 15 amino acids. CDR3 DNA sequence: TGCGCCAGCAGTGACGGGCAAGACAGGGCGTACGAGCAGTACTTC. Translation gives CASSDGQDRAYEQYF.

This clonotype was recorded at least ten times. CDR3 nucleotide sequence: TGTGCCAGCAGCGTAGGTCTAGCGGGAAACCAAGAGACCCAGTACTTC. Its translation: CASSVGLAGNQETQYF. The V and J genes are TRBV9 and TRBJ2-5; 9 bases match TRBD2. CDR1 is SGDLS, CDR2 YYNGEE, per germline. This CDR3 contains 16 residues. After removal of 0 bases from V and 0 bases from J, the junction contained 3 bases not matched to a gene.

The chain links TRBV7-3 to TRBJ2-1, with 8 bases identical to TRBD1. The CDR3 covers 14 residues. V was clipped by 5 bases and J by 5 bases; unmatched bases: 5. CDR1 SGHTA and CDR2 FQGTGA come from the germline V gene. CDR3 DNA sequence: TGTGCCAGCAGCGGACCGGGACAGGACAATGAGCAGTTCTTC. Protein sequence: CASSGPGQDNEQFF.

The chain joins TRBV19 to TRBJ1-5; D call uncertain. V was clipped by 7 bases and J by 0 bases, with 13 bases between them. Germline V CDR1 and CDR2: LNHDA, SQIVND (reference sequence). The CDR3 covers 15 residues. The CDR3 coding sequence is TGTGCCAGTACCCAGTTGGCTAATAGCAATCAGCCCCAGCATTTT. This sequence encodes CASTQLANSNQPQHF.

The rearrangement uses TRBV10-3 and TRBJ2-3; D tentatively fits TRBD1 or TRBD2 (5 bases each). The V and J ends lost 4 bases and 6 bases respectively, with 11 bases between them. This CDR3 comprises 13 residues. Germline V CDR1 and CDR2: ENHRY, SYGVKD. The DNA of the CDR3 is TGTGCCATCAGTGGGGACCCAACGGATACGCAGTATTTT. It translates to CAISGDPTDTQYF.

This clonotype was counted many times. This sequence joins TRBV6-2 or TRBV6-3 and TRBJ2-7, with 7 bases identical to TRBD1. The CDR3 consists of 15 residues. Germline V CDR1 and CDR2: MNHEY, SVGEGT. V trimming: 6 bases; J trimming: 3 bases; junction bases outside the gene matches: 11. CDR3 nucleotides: TGTGCCAGCAGCGATTATAGGACAGGACTCTACGAGCAGTACTTC. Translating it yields CASSDYRTGLYEQYF.

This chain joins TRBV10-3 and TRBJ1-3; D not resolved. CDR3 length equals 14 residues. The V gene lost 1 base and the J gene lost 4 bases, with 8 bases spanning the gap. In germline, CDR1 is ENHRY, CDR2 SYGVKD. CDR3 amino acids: CAISEFMGGNTIYF. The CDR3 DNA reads TGTGCCATCAGTGAGTTTATGGGAGGAAACACCATATATTTT.

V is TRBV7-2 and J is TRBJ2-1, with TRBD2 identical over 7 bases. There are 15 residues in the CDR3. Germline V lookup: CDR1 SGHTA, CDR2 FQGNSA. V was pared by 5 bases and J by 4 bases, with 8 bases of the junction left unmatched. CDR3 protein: CASSPPGTKYNEQFF. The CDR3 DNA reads TGTGCCAGCAGCCCCCCCGGGACTAAATACAATGAGCAGTTCTTC. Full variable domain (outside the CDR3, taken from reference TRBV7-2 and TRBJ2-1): GAGVSQSPSNKVTEKGKDVELRCDPISGHTALYWYRQSLGQGLEFLIYFQGNSAPDKSGLPSDRFSAERTGGSVSTLTIQRTQQEDSAVYLCASSPPGTKYNEQFFGPGTRLTVL.

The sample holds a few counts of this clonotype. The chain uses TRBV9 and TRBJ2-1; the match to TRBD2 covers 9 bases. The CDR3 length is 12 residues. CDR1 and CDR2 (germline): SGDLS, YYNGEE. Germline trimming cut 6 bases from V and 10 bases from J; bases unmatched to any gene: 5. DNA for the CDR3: TGTGCCAGCATGTCTAGCGGGAACGAGCAGTTCTTC. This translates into CASMSSGNEQFF.

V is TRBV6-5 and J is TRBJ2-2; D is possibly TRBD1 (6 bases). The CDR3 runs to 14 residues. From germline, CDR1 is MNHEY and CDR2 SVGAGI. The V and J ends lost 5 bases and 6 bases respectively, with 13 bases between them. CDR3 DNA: TGTGCCAGCAGTGGTACAGGGATCGCCGGGGAGCTGTTTTTT. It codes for CASSGTGIAGELFF.

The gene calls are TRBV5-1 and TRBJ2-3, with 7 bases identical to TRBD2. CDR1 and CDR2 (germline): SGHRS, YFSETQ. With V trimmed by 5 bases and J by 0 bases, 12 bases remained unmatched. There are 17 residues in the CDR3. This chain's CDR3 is CASSVGIAGFSTDTQYF. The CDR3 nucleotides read TGCGCCAGCAGTGTAGGGATAGCGGGTTTTAGCACAGATACGCAGTATTTT.

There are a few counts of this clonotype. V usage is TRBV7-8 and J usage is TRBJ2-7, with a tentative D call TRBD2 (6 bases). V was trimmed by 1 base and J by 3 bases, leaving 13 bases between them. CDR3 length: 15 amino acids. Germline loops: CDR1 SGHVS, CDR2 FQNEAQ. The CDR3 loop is CASSLERGLNYEQYF. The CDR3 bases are TGTGCCAGCAGCTTAGAAAGGGGACTGAACTACGAGCAGTACTTC.

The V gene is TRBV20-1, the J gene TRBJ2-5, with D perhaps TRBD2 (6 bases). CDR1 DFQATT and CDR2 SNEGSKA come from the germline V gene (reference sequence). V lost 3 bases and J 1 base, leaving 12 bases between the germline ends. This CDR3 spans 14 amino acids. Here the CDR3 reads CSASSQGGQETQYF. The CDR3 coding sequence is TGCAGTGCTAGCAGTCAGGGAGGCCAAGAGACCCAGTACTTC.

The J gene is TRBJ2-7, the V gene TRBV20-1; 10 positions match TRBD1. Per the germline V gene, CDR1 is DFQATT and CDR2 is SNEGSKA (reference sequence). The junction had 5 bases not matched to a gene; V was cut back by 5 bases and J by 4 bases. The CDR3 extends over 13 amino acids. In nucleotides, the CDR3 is TGCAGTGCTCTTCCGGGACAGGGGTACGAGCAGTACTTC. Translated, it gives CSALPGQGYEQYF.

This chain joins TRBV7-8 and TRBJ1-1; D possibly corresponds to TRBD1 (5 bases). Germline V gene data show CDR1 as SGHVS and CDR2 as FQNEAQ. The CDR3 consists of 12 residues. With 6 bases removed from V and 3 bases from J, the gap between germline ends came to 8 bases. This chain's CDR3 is CASRWDYTEAFF. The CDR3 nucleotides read TGTGCCAGCAGATGGGACTACACTGAAGCTTTCTTT.

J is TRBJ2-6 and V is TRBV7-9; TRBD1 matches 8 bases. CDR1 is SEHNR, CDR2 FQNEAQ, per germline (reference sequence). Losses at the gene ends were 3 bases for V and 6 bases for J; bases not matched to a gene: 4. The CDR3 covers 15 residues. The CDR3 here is CASSLRQGMANVLTF. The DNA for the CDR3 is TGTGCCAGCAGCTTGAGACAGGGGATGGCCAACGTCCTGACTTTC.

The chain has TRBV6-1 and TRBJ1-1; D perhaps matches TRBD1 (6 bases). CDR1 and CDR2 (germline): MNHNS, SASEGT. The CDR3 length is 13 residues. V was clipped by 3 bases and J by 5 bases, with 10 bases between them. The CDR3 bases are TGTGCCAGCAGTGAGGACAGATGGACTGAAGCTTTCTTT. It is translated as CASSEDRWTEAFF.

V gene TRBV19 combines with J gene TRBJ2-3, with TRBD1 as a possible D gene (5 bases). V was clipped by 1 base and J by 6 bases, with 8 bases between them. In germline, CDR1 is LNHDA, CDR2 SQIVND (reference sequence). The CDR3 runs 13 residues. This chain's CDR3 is CASSIGGLDTQYF. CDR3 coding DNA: TGTGCCAGTAGTATAGGGGGCTTGGATACGCAGTATTTT. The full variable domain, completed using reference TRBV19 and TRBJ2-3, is DGGITQSPKYLFRKEGQNVTLSCEQNLNHDAMYWYRQDPGQGLRLIYYSQIVNDFQKGDIAEGYSVSREKKESFPLTVTSAQKNPTAFYLCASSIGGLDTQYFGPGTRLTVL.

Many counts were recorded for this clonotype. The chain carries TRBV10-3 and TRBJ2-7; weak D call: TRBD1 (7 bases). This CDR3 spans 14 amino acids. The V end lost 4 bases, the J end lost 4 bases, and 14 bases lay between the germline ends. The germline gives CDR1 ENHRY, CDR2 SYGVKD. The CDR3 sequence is CAISVEGAGYEQYF. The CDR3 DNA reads TGTGCCATCAGTGTGGAGGGGGCCGGTTACGAGCAGTACTTC.

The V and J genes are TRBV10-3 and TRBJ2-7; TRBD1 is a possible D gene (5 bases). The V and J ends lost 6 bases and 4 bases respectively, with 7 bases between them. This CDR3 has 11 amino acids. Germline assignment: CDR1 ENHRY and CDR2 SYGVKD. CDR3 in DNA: TGTGCCATCAGCCGACAGTACGAGCAGTACTTC. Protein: CAISRQYEQYF.

The CDR3 region is CATSGGGYEQYF. CDR3 coding DNA: TGTGCCACCTCAGGGGGCGGCTACGAGCAGTACTTC. The chain employs TRBV10-3 and TRBJ2-7; TRBD1 agrees at 8 bases. The junction had 5 bases not matched to a gene; V was cut back by 10 bases and J by 3 bases. This CDR3 region has 12 residues. Germline CDR1 is ENHRY and CDR2 is SYGVKD.

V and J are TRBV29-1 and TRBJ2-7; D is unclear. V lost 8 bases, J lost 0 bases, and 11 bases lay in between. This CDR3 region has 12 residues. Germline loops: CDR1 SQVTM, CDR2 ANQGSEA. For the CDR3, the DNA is TGCAGCCAAGATTCCATCTCCTACGAGCAGTACTTC. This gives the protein CSQDSISYEQYF.

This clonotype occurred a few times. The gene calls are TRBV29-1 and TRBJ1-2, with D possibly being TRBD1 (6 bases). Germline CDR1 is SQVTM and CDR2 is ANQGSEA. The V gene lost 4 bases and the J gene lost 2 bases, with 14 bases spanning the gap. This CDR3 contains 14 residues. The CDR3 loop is CSVAQRGRNYGYTF. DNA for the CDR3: TGCAGCGTTGCCCAACGGGGGCGAAACTATGGCTACACCTTC.

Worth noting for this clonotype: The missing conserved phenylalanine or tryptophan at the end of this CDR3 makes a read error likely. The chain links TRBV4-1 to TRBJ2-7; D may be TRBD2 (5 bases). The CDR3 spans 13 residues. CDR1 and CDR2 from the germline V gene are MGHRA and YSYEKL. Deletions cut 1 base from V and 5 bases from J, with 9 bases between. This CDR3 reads CASSQAGWDEQYS. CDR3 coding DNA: TGCGCCAGCAGCCAAGCGGGATGGGACGAGCAGTACTCC.